These 8 T cell receptor beta chains share one sample of origin, sequenced in a study of cytomegalovirus exposure and HLA in healthy donors. With 60 Vbeta and 13 Jbeta primers, the PCR was carried out. Generated by immunoSEQ multiplex PCR, the TCRdb table keeps only in-frame clones and is missing some. The table includes 280,000 or so clones, 70% to 90% detected once. Sequenced sample: PBMCs. These receptors originate from a woman aged 18-29 years in good health and CMV-seronegative.

The rearrangement uses TRBV29-1 and TRBJ1-2; 8 bases agree with TRBD1. The trim removed 5 bases at V and 3 bases at J, leaving 5 bases unmatched. The CDR3 extends over 13 amino acids. Germline-derived CDR1 and CDR2 are SQVTM and ANQGSEA. The CDR3 is CSVTQGADYGYTF. CDR3 DNA: TGCAGCGTTACTCAGGGGGCCGACTATGGCTACACCTTC.

In DNA form, the CDR3 reads TGTGCCAGCAGCCTCCAAGAGACCCAGTACTTC. It translates to CASSLQETQYF. The rearrangement uses TRBV6-4 and TRBJ2-5; no clear D gene. Germline CDR1 reads MRHNA; CDR2 reads SNTAGT. Trimming pared 6 bases from V and 1 base from J, leaving 3 bases between. CDR3 size: 11 residues.

The chain links TRBV6-5 to TRBJ2-1; D call uncertain. Germline V gene sequence: CDR1 MNHEY, CDR2 SVGAGI. This CDR3 has 13 residues. Trimming stripped 7 bases from V and 5 bases from J, with 12 bases between. For the CDR3, the DNA is TGTGCCAGCACCCCCTCGAGTCACAATGAGCAGTTCTTC. The encoded protein is CASTPSSHNEQFF.

The gene calls are TRBV9 and TRBJ2-1; 9 nucleotides match TRBD1. This CDR3 has 17 residues. The V and J ends lost 4 bases and 0 bases, in that order; junction bases with no gene match: 8. Germline CDR1 is SGDLS and CDR2 is YYNGEE. In nucleotides, the CDR3 is TGTGCCAGCAGCTCCGGGACAGGGCTGAGCTCCTACAATGAGCAGTTCTTC. Translating gives CASSSGTGLSSYNEQFF.

In its sample, this clone was seen once. The chain carries TRBV6-6 and TRBJ2-5; no firm D call. Germline CDR1 is MNHNY and CDR2 is SVGAGI (reference sequence). V was cut by 2 bases and J by 5 bases, with 9 bases left in between. The CDR3 spans 13 residues. CDR3 sequence reads: CASSYGQAETQYF. CDR3 nucleotide sequence: TGTGCCAGCAGTTACGGCCAGGCGGAGACCCAGTACTTC.

Comment on this clone: This sample also contains other DNA sequences that code for the same CDR3. The chain is built from TRBV2 and TRBJ2-2, with 7 bases aligning to TRBD1. The CDR3 sequence is 14 residues long. CDR1 and CDR2 (germline): SNHLY, FYNNEI. V lost 7 bases to trimming and J lost 0 bases; unmatched junction nucleotides: 2. Here the CDR3 reads CASTGTANTGELFF. The CDR3 bases are TGTGCCAGCACTGGGACAGCGAACACCGGGGAGCTGTTTTTT.

This chain uses TRBV19 with TRBJ1-5; a possible D gene is TRBD1 (5 bases). The V gene's germline CDR1 is LNHDA and CDR2 SQIVND (reference sequence). The CDR3 extends over 14 amino acids. Deletions cut 5 bases from V and 2 bases from J, with 10 bases between. The CDR3, as DNA: TGTGCCAGTAGTTCCAGGGTTGGCAATCAGCCCCAGCATTTT. This encodes CASSSRVGNQPQHF.

The chain is built from TRBV5-6 and TRBJ1-2, with D tentatively TRBD1 (6 bases). CDR3 length equals 13 residues. Germline CDR1 SGHDT, CDR2 YYEEEE. Trimming took off 3 bases at V and 8 bases at J, with 14 bases between the two ends. The chain's CDR3 is CASSSNRARGYTF. The CDR3 coding sequence is TGTGCCAGCAGCTCAAACAGGGCCCGCGGCTACACCTTC.